The 32 T cell receptor beta chains in this list originate from one sample, sequenced in a study of blood T cell repertoires in COVID-19. Method: immunoSEQ multiplex PCR; TCRdb's copy keeps in-frame clones and lacks some. The sample lists about 220,000 clones; around 82% were seen once. The sample comprised peripheral blood. These receptors originate from a woman older than 75 with acute or convalescent COVID-19.

The table lists this clone with a few counts. The chain uses TRBV7-9 and TRBJ2-3; possibly TRBD1 for D (5 bases). The germline V gene has CDR1 SEHNR and CDR2 FQNEAQ (reference sequence). The CDR3 is 15 amino acids. V dropped 6 bases and J dropped 0 bases, with 13 bases sitting between them. This chain's CDR3 is CASRPLRASTDTQYF. The DNA of the CDR3 is TGTGCCAGCAGACCTCTCAGGGCGAGCACAGATACGCAGTATTTT.

The J gene is TRBJ2-3, the V gene TRBV5-1; D not certain. Germline V lookup: CDR1 SGHRS, CDR2 YFSETQ. The V end lost 0 bases, the J end lost 5 bases, and 4 bases lay between the germline ends. CDR3 length equals 12 residues. The CDR3 DNA is TGCGCCAGCAGCTTGGATCTAGATACGCAGTATTTT. This encodes CASSLDLDTQYF.

This clone was observed a single time. The chain is built from TRBV27 and TRBJ1-5; 8 bases are shared with TRBD1. The CDR3 contains 18 residues. Per the germline V gene, CDR1 is MNHEY and CDR2 is SMNVEV (reference sequence). The V gene end was trimmed by 0 bases and the J gene end by 3 bases; junction bases not matched to a gene: 10. CDR3 in DNA: TGTGCCAGCAGTTTATCGTGGGACAGGACCCTTATCAATCAGCCCCAGCATTTT. Its translation is CASSLSWDRTLINQPQHF.

The V and J genes are TRBV19 and TRBJ2-3; 10 bases fit TRBD2. The V gene's germline CDR1 is LNHDA and CDR2 SQIVND (reference sequence). CDR3 length: 16 residues. V was pared by 0 bases and J by 3 bases, with 3 bases of the junction left unmatched. The DNA of the CDR3 is TGTGCCAGTAGTATAGACACTAGCGGGGTTACAGATACGCAGTATTTT. It is translated as CASSIDTSGVTDTQYF.

The J gene is TRBJ1-6, the V gene TRBV5-1; D may be TRBD1 (6 bases). The CDR3 has 16 residues. V shed 0 bases and J shed 9 bases, with 16 bases lying between them. Looked up from germline, CDR1 is SGHRS and CDR2 is YFSETQ. The chain's CDR3 is CASSLANRVKGSPLHF. In DNA, the CDR3 is TGCGCCAGCAGCTTGGCCAACAGGGTAAAGGGTTCACCCCTCCACTTT.

V gene TRBV18 combines with J gene TRBJ1-2; D might be TRBD1 (6 bases). The V gene lost 3 bases and the J gene lost 0 bases, with 14 bases spanning the gap. CDR1 is KGHSH, CDR2 LQKENI, per germline. The CDR3 covers 16 residues. The CDR3 sequence: CASSPRGSGSNYGYTF. The CDR3 DNA reads as TGTGCCAGCTCACCCAGGGGAAGCGGTTCTAACTATGGCTACACCTTC.

This clone was seen only a few times. This chain links TRBV24-1 with TRBJ2-7, with 8 nucleotides matching TRBD1. The V segment lost 5 bases and the J segment 2 bases; nucleotides outside the gene matches: 7. CDR3 length: 15 amino acids. Looked up from germline, CDR1 is KGHDR and CDR2 is SFDVKD. The CDR3 DNA reads as TGTGCCACCAGTGGGACAGGGTCTACCCCCTACGAGCAGTACTTC. Residues: CATSGTGSTPYEQYF.

The chain carries TRBV19 and TRBJ1-1, with 7 bases lining up with TRBD1. CDR3 length equals 17 residues. The junction had 14 bases not matched to a gene; V was cut back by 5 bases and J by 2 bases. The germline V gene has CDR1 LNHDA and CDR2 SQIVND (reference sequence). CDR3 protein: CASSFNRGGVGNTEAFF. The CDR3 bases are TGTGCCAGTAGTTTTAACAGGGGAGGAGTGGGAAACACTGAAGCTTTCTTT.

DNA for the CDR3: TGCGCCAGCAGTCGGAGCTCTGGGGCCAACGTCCTGACTTTC. Its protein product is CASSRSSGANVLTF. V gene TRBV23-1 combines with J gene TRBJ2-6; D uncertain. TRBV23-1 qualifies as an ORF whose function is uncertain. This CDR3 comprises 14 residues. V lost 4 bases, J lost 0 bases, and 4 bases lay in between.

V and J are TRBV3-1 (or the pseudogene TRBV3-2) and TRBJ1-4; D remains ambiguous. Between the trimmed V and J ends, which lost 4 bases and 0 bases, there was a span of 9 bases. Germline V gene sequence: CDR1 LGHDT, CDR2 YNNKEL (reference sequence). The CDR3 extends over 15 amino acids. DNA of the CDR3: TGTGCCAGCAGCCGACGACAAGCAACTAATGAAAAACTGTTTTTT. It translates to CASSRRQATNEKLFF.

This sequence joins TRBV9 and TRBJ2-7, with D possibly being TRBD1 (6 bases). V was shortened by 0 bases and J by 1 base, with 14 bases between the two germline ends. Germline CDR1 and CDR2: SGDLS and YYNGEE. This CDR3 region has 16 residues. The CDR3 nucleotides are TGTGCCAGCAGCGTAGCTGGGGGCAGGGGATCCTACGAGCAGTACTTC. As protein: CASSVAGGRGSYEQYF.

The rearrangement links TRBV19 to TRBJ2-3, with 8 bases matching TRBD2. Unmatched junction bases numbered 7, after V lost 3 bases and J lost 2 bases. The germline V gene has CDR1 LNHDA and CDR2 SQIVND (reference sequence). The CDR3 spans 16 residues. The CDR3 nucleotides read TGTGCCAGTAGTATGCGGACTAGCCGGGTCACAGATACGCAGTATTTT. Encoded protein: CASSMRTSRVTDTQYF. The full variable domain, completed using reference TRBV19 and TRBJ2-3, is DGGITQSPKYLFRKEGQNVTLSCEQNLNHDAMYWYRQDPGQGLRLIYYSQIVNDFQKGDIAEGYSVSREKKESFPLTVTSAQKNPTAFYLCASSMRTSRVTDTQYFGPGTRLTVL.

The J gene is TRBJ2-3, the V gene TRBV10-3; D might be TRBD1 (5 bases). Germline-derived CDR1 and CDR2 are ENHRY and SYGVKD. This CDR3 is 16 amino acids long. V shed 2 bases and J shed 1 base, with 13 bases lying between them. CDR3 DNA: TGTGCCATCAGTGAGGTAACAGGCCATGGCACAGATACGCAGTATTTT. This translates into CAISEVTGHGTDTQYF.

A single count supports this clone. V usage is TRBV12-3 or TRBV12-4 and J usage is TRBJ1-4; no clear D gene. The CDR3 covers 12 residues. V lost 7 bases and J 8 bases, leaving 11 bases between the germline ends. CDR3 sequence reads: CASTRLGEKLFF. CDR3 in DNA: TGTGCCAGCACACGACTCGGAGAAAAACTGTTTTTT.

V gene TRBV11-3 combines with J gene TRBJ2-2; D is perhaps TRBD1 (5 bases). This CDR3 has 15 amino acids. CDR1 SGHNT and CDR2 YENEEA come from the germline V gene. V shed 3 bases and J shed 3 bases, with 11 bases lying between them. CDR3 protein: CASSFRVGDTGELFF. The DNA for the CDR3 is TGTGCCAGCAGCTTCCGAGTAGGGGACACCGGGGAGCTGTTTTTT.

The chain recombines TRBV19 with TRBJ2-1, with 12 bases aligning to TRBD1. Looked up from germline, CDR1 is LNHDA and CDR2 is SQIVND (reference sequence). J gave up 8 bases and V 6 bases, and 11 bases lay outside the gene matches. The CDR3 runs to 16 residues. For the CDR3, the DNA is TGTGCCAGTAGCCCGGGGGAGGGGACAGGGGGCGATGAGCAGTTCTTC. It yields the protein CASSPGEGTGGDEQFF. Supplemented by reference TRBV19 and TRBJ2-1, the full variable domain reads DGGITQSPKYLFRKEGQNVTLSCEQNLNHDAMYWYRQDPGQGLRLIYYSQIVNDFQKGDIAEGYSVSREKKESFPLTVTSAQKNPTAFYLCASSPGEGTGGDEQFFGPGTRLTVL.

The gene calls are TRBV5-1 and TRBJ2-1, with D possibly matching TRBD1 (5 bases). The germline V and J ends were trimmed by 4 bases and 8 bases, with 10 bases remaining between them. This CDR3 region has 12 residues. Germline V CDR1 and CDR2: SGHRS, YFSETQ. Here the CDR3 reads CASSPGLDEQFF. The CDR3 DNA follows: TGCGCCAGCAGCCCAGGGTTAGATGAGCAGTTCTTC. Complete variable domain (other parts from reference TRBV5-1 and TRBJ2-1): KAGVTQTPRYLIKTRGQQVTLSCSPISGHRSVSWYQQTPGQGLQFLFEYFSETQRNKGNFPGRFSGRQFSNSRSEMNVSTLELGDSALYLCASSPGLDEQFFGPGTRLTVL.

The CDR3 DNA reads TGTGCCAGTAGTCGACCCACCCTTCCGTTAGACTGGCGAAGCACCGGGGAGCTGTTTTTT. Amino acid sequence: CASSRPTLPLDWRSTGELFF. The chain is built from TRBV19 and TRBJ2-2; no clear D gene. Germline V gene data show CDR1 as LNHDA and CDR2 as SQIVND (reference sequence). The CDR3 covers 20 residues. Trimming cost V 5 bases and J 4 bases, with 29 bases left between them.

V is TRBV27 and J is TRBJ1-6, with a possible D match to TRBD1 (6 bases). The CDR3 has 17 residues. Trimming removed 5 bases at V and 9 bases at J, with 23 bases between. Looked up from germline, CDR1 is MNHEY and CDR2 is SMNVEV (reference sequence). The CDR3 bases are TGTGCCAGCAGTCTGAAGGGGACATCCCTATGGGGTTCACCCCTCCACTTT. Its protein product is CASSLKGTSLWGSPLHF.

The chain is built from TRBV7-7 and TRBJ1-6; 10 bases fit TRBD1. CDR3 length: 14 amino acids. The V segment lost 5 bases and the J segment 10 bases; nucleotides outside the gene matches: 5. Germline lookup yields CDR1 SSHAT and CDR2 FNYEAQ (reference sequence). The CDR3 coding sequence is TGTGCCAGCAGCCCAGACAGGGGGCGGTCACCCCTCCACTTT. Residues: CASSPDRGRSPLHF. Filled out from reference TRBV7-7 and TRBJ1-6, the complete variable domain reads GAGVSQSPRYKVTKRGQDVTLRCDPISSHATLYWYQQALGQGPEFLTYFNYEAQPDKSGLPSDRFSAERPEGSISTLTIQRTEQRDSAMYRCASSPDRGRSPLHFGNGTRLTVT.

The V gene is TRBV7-3, the J gene TRBJ2-7, with D maybe TRBD2 (6 bases). In germline, CDR1 is SGHTA, CDR2 FQGTGA. Trimming shortened V by 3 bases and J by 3 bases, and 15 bases separated the two germline ends. The CDR3 loop spans 15 amino acids. The CDR3: CASSFPPGDLYEQYF. CDR3 nucleotides: TGTGCCAGCAGCTTTCCTCCGGGGGACCTCTACGAGCAGTACTTC.

In this sample, this clone turned up a few times. The V and J genes are TRBV29-1 and TRBJ2-7, with 7 nucleotides matching TRBD1. V lost 4 bases and J lost 2; bases outside the gene matches: 5. The CDR3 has 13 residues. From germline, CDR1 is SQVTM and CDR2 ANQGSEA. The CDR3 DNA is TGCAGCGTTGTAAGGGACAGTGCCTACGAGCAGTACTTC. Translation gives CSVVRDSAYEQYF.

The chain couples TRBV10-3 to TRBJ2-5, with D perhaps TRBD2 (5 bases). CDR1 ENHRY and CDR2 SYGVKD come from the germline V gene. The CDR3 extends over 16 amino acids. The V and J ends lost 4 bases and 5 bases respectively, with 20 bases between them. CDR3 sequence reads: CAISALLGESGETQYF. The CDR3, as DNA: TGTGCCATCAGTGCCCTACTGGGAGAATCGGGTGAGACCCAGTACTTC.

This chain connects TRBV7-9 to TRBJ1-2; the match to TRBD1 covers 11 bases. Germline assignment: CDR1 SEHNR and CDR2 FQNEAQ (reference sequence). The V segment lost 4 bases and the J segment 4 bases; nucleotides outside the gene matches: 8. CDR3 length: 16 amino acids. The CDR3 DNA reads TGTGCCAGCAGCTCGCAGGACAGGGGGCACGTCTATGGCTACACCTTC. Its translation: CASSSQDRGHVYGYTF. The whole variable domain, remainder taken from reference TRBV7-9 and TRBJ1-2, is DTGVSQNPRHKITKRGQNVTFRCDPISEHNRLYWYRQTLGQGPEFLTYFQNEAQLEKSRLLSDRFSAERPKGSFSTLEIQRTEQGDSAMYLCASSSQDRGHVYGYTFGSGTRLTVV.

This clone was observed a handful of times. This chain uses TRBV4-3 with TRBJ1-1; weak D call: TRBD1 (5 bases). The CDR3 extends over 15 amino acids. Germline lookup yields CDR1 LGHNA and CDR2 YSLEER. Trimming left V 3 bases short and J 1 base short, with 12 bases between. CDR3 in amino acids: CASSHVGGGNTEAFF. The CDR3 bases are TGCGCCAGCAGCCATGTGGGGGGTGGGAACACTGAAGCTTTCTTT.

V and J are TRBV6-2 or TRBV6-3 and TRBJ2-5; TRBD2 aligns across 11 bases. The germline gives CDR1 MNHEY, CDR2 SVGEGT. The length of the CDR3 is 16 residues. Trimming at V came to 2 bases and at J to 3 bases, leaving 5 bases not matched to a gene. The CDR3 coding sequence is TGTGCCAGCAGTTACCATAGCGGGGGGGCCGAAGAGACCCAGTACTTC. The encoded protein is CASSYHSGGAEETQYF.

This clone was picked up a small number of times. This rearrangement joins TRBV5-1 to TRBJ2-1; D is possibly TRBD2 (5 bases). The ends were cut back, 2 bases at V and 3 bases at J, with 12 bases in the middle. This CDR3 is built from 15 residues. Per the germline V gene, CDR1 is SGHRS and CDR2 is YFSETQ. The DNA for the CDR3 is TGCGCCAGCAGCTTCGGGGAACGGATCTACAATGAGCAGTTCTTC. Translated, it gives CASSFGERIYNEQFF.

The chain has TRBV4-2 and TRBJ1-6; 8 bases are shared with TRBD1. The length of the CDR3 is 15 residues. Trimming removed 1 base from V and 10 bases from J; junction bases left unmatched: 6. Germline CDR1 reads LGHNA; CDR2 reads YNFKEQ. CDR3 sequence reads: CASSQVRQGTSPLHF. CDR3 DNA: TGTGCCAGCAGCCAAGTTAGACAGGGGACCTCACCCCTCCACTTT.

The rearrangement joins TRBV19 to TRBJ1-1; 7 nucleotides line up with TRBD1. J gave up 0 bases and V 6 bases, and 1 base lay outside the gene matches. The CDR3 sequence is 13 residues long. CDR1 is LNHDA, CDR2 SQIVND, per germline (reference sequence). The CDR3 spells CASRGQLNTEAFF. For the CDR3, the DNA is TGTGCCAGTAGGGGACAGTTGAACACTGAAGCTTTCTTT.

The rearrangement links TRBV7-9 to TRBJ1-3; the D is unclear. V lost 1 base, J lost 2 bases, and 9 bases lay in between. This CDR3 has 15 amino acids. Germline-derived CDR1 and CDR2 are SEHNR and FQNEAQ (reference sequence). The CDR3 nucleotides are TGTGCCAGCAGCTTAGAGGCGGGGACTGGAAACACCATATATTTT. Translating it yields CASSLEAGTGNTIYF.

V usage is TRBV5-4 and J usage is TRBJ2-3; tentatively, D is TRBD2 (5 bases). The CDR3 extends over 15 amino acids. Trimming took off 2 bases at V and 0 bases at J, with 10 bases between the two ends. The V gene's germline CDR1 is SGHNT and CDR2 YYREEE (reference sequence). CDR3 DNA: TGTGCCAGCAGCTTCGAGCGGACTAGCACAGATACGCAGTATTTT. Translated: CASSFERTSTDTQYF.

The V and J genes are TRBV7-9 and TRBJ1-1; TRBD1 matches 7 bases. The ends lost 10 bases at V and 1 base at J; junction bases unmatched: 9. The CDR3 extends over 14 amino acids. In germline, CDR1 is SEHNR, CDR2 FQNEAQ (reference sequence). This CDR3 reads CANDWGDRNTEAFF. The CDR3 DNA reads TGTGCCAACGACTGGGGGGACAGGAACACTGAAGCTTTCTTT.